The text below deals with one T cell receptor (beta chain). Its target is unknown. The entry originates in a study of cytomegalovirus exposure and HLA in healthy donors. The wider study: The Caucasian-associated ancestry cluster contained 75% to 85% of the 300 to 450 genotyped donors.

General study findings and limits: Most CMV-associated TCR beta chains appeared HLA-restricted in a later analysis. The study reported that TCR beta sequences accurately predicted HLA-A and HLA-B alleles in most subjects.

The CDR3 covers 16 residues. Germline CDR1 and CDR2: SGHAT and FQNNGV. Trimming pared 4 bases from V and 1 base from J, leaving 14 bases between. The PCR contained 60 Vbeta and 13 Jbeta primers. Generated by immunoSEQ multiplex PCR, the TCRdb table keeps only in-frame clones and is missing some. The repertoire holds tens of thousands of clones, around 70% seen once, with over 12% in the top ten. Sequenced input: PBMCs. This sequence joins TRBV11-2 and TRBJ2-1, with D maybe TRBD1 (6 bases). This clonotype was obtained from a woman in her fifties or sixties in good health and CMV-seropositive. In DNA, the CDR3 is TGTGCCAGCAGCTCACAAATCCAGGGGTCCTACAATGAGCAGTTCTTC. Protein product: CASSSQIQGSYNEQFF.